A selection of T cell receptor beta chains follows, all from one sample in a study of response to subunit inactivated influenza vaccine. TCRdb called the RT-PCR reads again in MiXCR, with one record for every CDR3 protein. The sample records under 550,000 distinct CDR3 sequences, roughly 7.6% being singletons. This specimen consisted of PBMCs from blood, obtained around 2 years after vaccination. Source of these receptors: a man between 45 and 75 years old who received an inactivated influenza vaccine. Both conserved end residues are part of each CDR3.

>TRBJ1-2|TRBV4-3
CASSQSRGTNYGYTF
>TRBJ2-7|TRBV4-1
CASSQGDRFSYEQYF
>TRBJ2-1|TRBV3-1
CASSRNLAGGSNEQFF
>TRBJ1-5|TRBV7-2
CASSLETARPQHF
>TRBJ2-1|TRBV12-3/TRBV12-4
CASRAGTTLRVLYNEQFF
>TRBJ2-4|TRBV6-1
CASSPQRQSKNIQYF
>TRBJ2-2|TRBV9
CASNVETGELFF
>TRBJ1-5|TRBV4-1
CASSPREAAGQPQHF
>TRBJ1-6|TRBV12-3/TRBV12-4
CASSPQGASSPLHF
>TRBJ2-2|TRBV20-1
CSAEVGLNTGELFF
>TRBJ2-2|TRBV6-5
CASSYKGTGGTGELFF
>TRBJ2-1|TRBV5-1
CASSLEGDPSYNEQFF
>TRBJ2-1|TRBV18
CASSPLVNEQFF
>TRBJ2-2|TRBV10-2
CASTSGGDTGELFF